Included here is one T cell receptor beta chain sequence, with context. The data are from a study of cytomegalovirus exposure and HLA in healthy donors. Overall study context: The approximately 120 validation repertoires and the roughly 680 first-cohort repertoires shared a platform, a later analysis reported.

An approximately 130-subject validation cohort, separate from the roughly 680-subject first cohort, supplied the donors. CDR1 is SGHDT, CDR2 YYEEEE, per germline. Trimming pared 5 bases from V and 2 bases from J, leaving 8 bases between. The CDR3 extends over 13 amino acids. TCRdb keeps only in-frame clones here, not all; method: immunoSEQ multiplex PCR. Here the sample spans about 200,000 clones, 86% being singletons. This chain links TRBV5-6 with TRBJ1-3, with D possibly TRBD1 on 5 matching bases. The TCR sequence derives from a woman between 18 and 30 years old in good health and CMV-seronegative. The specimen sequenced was PBMCs. The CDR3 here is CASSSGAGNTIYF. CDR3 in DNA: TGTGCCAGCAGTTCGGGGGCTGGAAACACCATATATTTT.